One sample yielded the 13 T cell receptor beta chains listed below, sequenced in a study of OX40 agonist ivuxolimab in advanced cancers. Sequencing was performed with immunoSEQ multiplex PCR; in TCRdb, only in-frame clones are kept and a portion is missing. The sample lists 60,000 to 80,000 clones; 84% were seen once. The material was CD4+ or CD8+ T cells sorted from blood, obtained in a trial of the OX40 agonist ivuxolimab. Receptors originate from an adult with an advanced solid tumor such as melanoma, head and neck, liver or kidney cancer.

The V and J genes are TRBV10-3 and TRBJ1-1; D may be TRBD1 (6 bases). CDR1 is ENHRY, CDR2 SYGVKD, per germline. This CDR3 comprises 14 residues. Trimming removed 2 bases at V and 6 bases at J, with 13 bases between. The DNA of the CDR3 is TGTGCCATCAGTGAGACAAGCTCAGGGGCTGAAGCTTTCTTT. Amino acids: CAISETSSGAEAFF.

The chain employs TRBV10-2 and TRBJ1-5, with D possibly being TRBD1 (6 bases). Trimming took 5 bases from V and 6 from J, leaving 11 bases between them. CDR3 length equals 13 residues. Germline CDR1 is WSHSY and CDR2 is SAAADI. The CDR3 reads CASSWGAGQPQHF. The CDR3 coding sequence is TGCGCCAGCAGTTGGGGGGCAGGTCAGCCCCAGCATTTT.

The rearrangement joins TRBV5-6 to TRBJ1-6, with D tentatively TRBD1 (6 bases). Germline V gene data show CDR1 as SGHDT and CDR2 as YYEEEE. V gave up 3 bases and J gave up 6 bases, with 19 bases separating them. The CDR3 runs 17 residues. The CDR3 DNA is TGTGCCAGCAGCTCGATGCCGGGACAAGGAATTAATTCACCCCTCCACTTT. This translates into CASSSMPGQGINSPLHF.

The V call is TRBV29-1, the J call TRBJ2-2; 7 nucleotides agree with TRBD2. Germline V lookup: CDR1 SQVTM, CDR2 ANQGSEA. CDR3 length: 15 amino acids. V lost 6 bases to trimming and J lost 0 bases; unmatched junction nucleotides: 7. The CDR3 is CSVDERGSNTGELFF. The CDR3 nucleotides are TGCAGCGTGGACGAGCGGGGATCGAACACCGGGGAGCTGTTTTTT.

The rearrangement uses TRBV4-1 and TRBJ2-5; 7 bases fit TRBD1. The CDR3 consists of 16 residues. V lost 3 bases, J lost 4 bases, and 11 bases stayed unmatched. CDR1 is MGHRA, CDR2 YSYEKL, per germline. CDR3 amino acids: CASSHNGQARGETQYF. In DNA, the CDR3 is TGCGCCAGCAGCCACAACGGACAGGCACGCGGAGAGACCCAGTACTTC.

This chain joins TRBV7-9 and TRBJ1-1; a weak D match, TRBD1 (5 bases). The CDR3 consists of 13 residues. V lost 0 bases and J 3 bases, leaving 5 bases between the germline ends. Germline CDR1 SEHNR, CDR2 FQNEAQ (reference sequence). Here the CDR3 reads CASSLAGDTEAFF. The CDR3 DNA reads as TGTGCCAGCAGCTTAGCAGGGGACACTGAAGCTTTCTTT.

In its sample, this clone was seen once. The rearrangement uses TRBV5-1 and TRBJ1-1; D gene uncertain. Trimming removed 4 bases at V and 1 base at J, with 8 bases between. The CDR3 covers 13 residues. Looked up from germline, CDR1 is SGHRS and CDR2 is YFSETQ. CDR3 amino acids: CASSMDPNTEAFF. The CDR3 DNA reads TGCGCCAGCAGCATGGACCCGAACACTGAAGCTTTCTTT.

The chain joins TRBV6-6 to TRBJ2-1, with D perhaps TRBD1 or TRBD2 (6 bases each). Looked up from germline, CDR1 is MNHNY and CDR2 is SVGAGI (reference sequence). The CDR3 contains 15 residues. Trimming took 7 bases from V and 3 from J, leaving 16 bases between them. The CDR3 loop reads CASTKGGLVYNEQFF. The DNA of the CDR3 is TGTGCCAGCACCAAAGGGGGGTTGGTCTACAATGAGCAGTTCTTC.

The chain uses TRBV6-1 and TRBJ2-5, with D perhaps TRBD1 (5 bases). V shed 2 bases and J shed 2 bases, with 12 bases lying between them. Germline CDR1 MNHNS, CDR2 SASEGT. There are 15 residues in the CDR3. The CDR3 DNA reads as TGTGCCAGCAGTGAACACAGGAATCAACAAGAGACCCAGTACTTC. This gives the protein CASSEHRNQQETQYF.

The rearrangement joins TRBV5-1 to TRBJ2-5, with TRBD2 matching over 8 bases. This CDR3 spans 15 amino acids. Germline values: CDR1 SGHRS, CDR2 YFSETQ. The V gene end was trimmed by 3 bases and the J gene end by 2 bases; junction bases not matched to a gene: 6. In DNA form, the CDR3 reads TGCGCCAGCAGCTCGACACTAGCGGATCAAGAGACCCAGTACTTC. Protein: CASSSTLADQETQYF.

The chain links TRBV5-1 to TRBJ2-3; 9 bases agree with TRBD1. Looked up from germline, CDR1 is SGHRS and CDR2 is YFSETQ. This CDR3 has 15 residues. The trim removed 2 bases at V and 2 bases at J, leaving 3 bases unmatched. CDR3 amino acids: CASSFNRGPTDTQYF. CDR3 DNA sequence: TGCGCCAGCAGCTTTAACAGGGGGCCCACAGATACGCAGTATTTT.

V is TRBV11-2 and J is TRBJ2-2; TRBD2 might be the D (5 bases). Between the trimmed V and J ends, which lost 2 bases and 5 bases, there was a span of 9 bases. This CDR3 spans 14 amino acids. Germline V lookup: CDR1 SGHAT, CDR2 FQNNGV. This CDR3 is CASSLLAITGELFF. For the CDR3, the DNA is TGTGCCAGCAGCTTATTAGCGATAACCGGGGAGCTGTTTTTT.

The CDR3 DNA follows: TGTGCCAGCAGCTTACCCGGTGGGGGGATCGTCTCCTACGAGCAGTACTTC. Translated, it gives CASSLPGGGIVSYEQYF. The chain employs TRBV11-2 and TRBJ2-7; D is possibly TRBD2 (6 bases). The CDR3 is 17 residues long. CDR1 SGHAT and CDR2 FQNNGV come from the germline V gene. The ends were cut back, 2 bases at V and 0 bases at J, with 17 bases in the middle.